The T cell receptor (beta chain) described here comes from a study of T cell responses to AZD1222 COVID-19 vaccine. Regarding this clone: What it binds is not known.

The CDR3 contains 17 residues. CDR1 is KGHDR, CDR2 SFDVKD, per germline. With 2 bases clipped from V and 3 bases from J, the junction kept 6 bases outside the gene matches. Study-wide results and limits: Only a handful of AZD1222 recipients tested seropositive at baseline. No day 14 peak samples; only post-peak repertoires were characterized. Donors skewed white British and female; clonal diversity was possibly underestimated.

This table comes from immunoSEQ multiplex PCR, and its TCRdb copy is limited to in-frame clones, with some not included. This sample yields 85,000 to 110,000 clones, of which about 90% are seen a single time; about 4.8% belongs to the top ten. This sequence joins TRBV24-1 and TRBJ2-2, with TRBD1 matching over 9 bases. Sequenced here: peripheral blood, sampled on day 0 of AZD1222 vaccination. The clonotype originates from an adult in good health. The CDR3 loop is CATSDSPGQGHTGELFF. As DNA, the CDR3 is TGTGCCACCAGTGATTCCCCGGGACAGGGTCACACCGGGGAGCTGTTTTTT.